One and the same sample provided the 3 T cell receptor beta chains below, sequenced in a study of neurological immune-mediated disorders. The time point: technical triplicate 1. From the 5' RACE reads, TCRdb called clonotypes with MiXCR, one entry per CDR3 protein. The profile shows some 25,000 distinct CDR3 sequences, less than 15% of them singletons. Sequencing used CD4+ T cells from blood. The source is a female donor with HTLV-1-associated myelopathy (HAM/TSP).

This clonotype came up many times. V gene TRBV6-5 combines with J gene TRBJ1-5; maybe TRBD1 (6 bases). The ends were cut back, 0 bases at V and 10 bases at J, with 19 bases in the middle. CDR1 and CDR2 from the germline V gene are MNHEY and SVGAGI. This CDR3 spans 16 amino acids. CDR3 DNA: TGTGCCAGCAGTTACTCGAGCAAAGGGGGTAAGTTCCCCCAGCATTTT. Residues: CASSYSSKGGKFPQHF.

Ten or more counts support this clonotype. The CDR3 here is CATSSRLAGQETQYF. In DNA, the CDR3 is TGTGCCACCAGCAGCCGACTAGCGGGTCAAGAGACCCAGTACTTC. The chain uses TRBV15 and TRBJ2-5, with 10 bases lining up with TRBD2. Trimming at V came to 3 bases and at J to 2 bases, leaving 3 bases not matched to a gene. CDR3 length: 15 amino acids. CDR1 LNHNV and CDR2 YYDKDF come from the germline V gene (reference sequence).

This clonotype is medium-sized (0.01 to 0.1%) in the sample. The chain employs TRBV4-2 and TRBJ2-3, with 8 bases aligning to TRBD2. J lost 4 bases, V lost 1 base, and 1 base had no gene match. The CDR3 totals 14 residues. Germline CDR1 reads LGHNA; CDR2 reads YNFKEQ. The CDR3 coding sequence is TGTGCCAGCAGCCAAGCGGGAGGGCCAGATACGCAGTATTTT. Translated, it gives CASSQAGGPDTQYF.